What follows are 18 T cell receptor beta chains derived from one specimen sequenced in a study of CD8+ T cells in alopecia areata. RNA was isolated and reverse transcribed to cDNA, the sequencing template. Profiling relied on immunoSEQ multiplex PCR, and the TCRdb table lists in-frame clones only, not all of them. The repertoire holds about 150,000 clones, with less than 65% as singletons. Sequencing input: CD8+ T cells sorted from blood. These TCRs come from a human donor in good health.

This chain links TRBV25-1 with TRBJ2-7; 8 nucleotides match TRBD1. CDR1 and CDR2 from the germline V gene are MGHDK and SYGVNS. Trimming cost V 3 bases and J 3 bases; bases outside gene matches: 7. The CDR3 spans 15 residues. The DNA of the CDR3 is TGTGCCAGCAGTGACCCAACAGGGGGAAACTACGAGCAGTACTTC. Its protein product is CASSDPTGGNYEQYF.

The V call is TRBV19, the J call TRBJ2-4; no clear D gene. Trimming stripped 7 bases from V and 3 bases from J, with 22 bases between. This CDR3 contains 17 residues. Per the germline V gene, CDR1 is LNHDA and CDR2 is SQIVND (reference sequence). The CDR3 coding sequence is TGTGCCAGTACCCCGCCTGGGTGGGGAACTATCAAAAACATTCAGTACTTC. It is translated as CASTPPGWGTIKNIQYF.

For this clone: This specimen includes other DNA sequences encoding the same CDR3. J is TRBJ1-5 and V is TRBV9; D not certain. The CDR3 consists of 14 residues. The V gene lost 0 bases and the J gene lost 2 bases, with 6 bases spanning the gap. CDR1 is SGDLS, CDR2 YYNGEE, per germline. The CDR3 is CASSVGGGNQPQHF. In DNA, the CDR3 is TGTGCCAGCAGCGTAGGAGGTGGCAATCAGCCCCAGCATTTT.

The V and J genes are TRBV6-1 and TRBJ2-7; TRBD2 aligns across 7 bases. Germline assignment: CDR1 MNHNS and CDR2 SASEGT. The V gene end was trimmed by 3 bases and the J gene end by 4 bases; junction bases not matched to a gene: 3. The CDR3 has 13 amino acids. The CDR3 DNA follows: TGTGCCAGCAGTGAGCGGGAGATATACGAGCAGTACTTC. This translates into CASSEREIYEQYF.

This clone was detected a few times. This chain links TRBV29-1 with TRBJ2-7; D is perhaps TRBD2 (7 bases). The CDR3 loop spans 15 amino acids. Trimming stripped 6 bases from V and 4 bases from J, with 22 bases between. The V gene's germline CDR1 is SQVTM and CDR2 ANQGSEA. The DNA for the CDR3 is TGCAGCGTAGGGGGGGCCCTTGAGCAGGGTTACGAGCAGTACTTC. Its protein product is CSVGGALEQGYEQYF.

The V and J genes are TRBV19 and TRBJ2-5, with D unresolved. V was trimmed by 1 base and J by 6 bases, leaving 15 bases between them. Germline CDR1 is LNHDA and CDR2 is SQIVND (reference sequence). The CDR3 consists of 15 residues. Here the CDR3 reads CASSIGEGKGQTQYF. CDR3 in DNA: TGTGCCAGTAGTATAGGCGAAGGTAAAGGGCAGACCCAGTACTTC.

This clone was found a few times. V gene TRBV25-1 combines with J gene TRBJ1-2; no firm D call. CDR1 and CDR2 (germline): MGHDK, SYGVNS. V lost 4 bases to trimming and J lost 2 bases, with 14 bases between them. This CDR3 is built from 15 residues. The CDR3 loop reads CASSGATQRNYGYTF. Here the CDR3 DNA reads TGTGCCAGCAGTGGGGCCACACAGCGAAACTATGGCTACACCTTC.

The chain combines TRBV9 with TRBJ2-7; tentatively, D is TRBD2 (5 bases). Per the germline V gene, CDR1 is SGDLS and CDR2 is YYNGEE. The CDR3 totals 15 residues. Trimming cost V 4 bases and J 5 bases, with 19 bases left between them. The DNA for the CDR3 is TGTGCCAGCAGCCCGGCGCCTAGCCAAACGAACGAGCAGTACTTC. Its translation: CASSPAPSQTNEQYF.

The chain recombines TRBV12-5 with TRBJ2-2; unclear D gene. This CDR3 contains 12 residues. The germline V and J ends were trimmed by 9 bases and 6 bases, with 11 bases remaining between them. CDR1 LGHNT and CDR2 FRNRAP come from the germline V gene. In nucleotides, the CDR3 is TGTGCTAGCACCCAAGGTGCCGGGGAGCTGTTTTTT. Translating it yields CASTQGAGELFF.

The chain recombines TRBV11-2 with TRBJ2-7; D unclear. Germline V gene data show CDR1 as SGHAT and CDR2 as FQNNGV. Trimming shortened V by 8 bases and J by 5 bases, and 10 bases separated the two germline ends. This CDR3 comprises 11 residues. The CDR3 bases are TGTGCCAGCGATTCAGGCGACGAGCAGTACTTC. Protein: CASDSGDEQYF.

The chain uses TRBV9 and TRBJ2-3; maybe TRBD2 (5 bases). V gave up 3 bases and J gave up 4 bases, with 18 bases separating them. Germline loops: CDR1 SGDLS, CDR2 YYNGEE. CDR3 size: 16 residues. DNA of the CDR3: TGTGCCAGCAGCGAGGAGGCCTTGAGCCCCCCAGATACGCAGTATTTT. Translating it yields CASSEEALSPPDTQYF.

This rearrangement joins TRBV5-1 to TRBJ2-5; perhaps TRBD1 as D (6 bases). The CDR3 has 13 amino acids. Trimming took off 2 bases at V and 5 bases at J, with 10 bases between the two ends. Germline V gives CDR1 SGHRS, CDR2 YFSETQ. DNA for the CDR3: TGCGCCAGCAGCTTTGACAGGAGTGAGACCCAGTACTTC. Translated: CASSFDRSETQYF.

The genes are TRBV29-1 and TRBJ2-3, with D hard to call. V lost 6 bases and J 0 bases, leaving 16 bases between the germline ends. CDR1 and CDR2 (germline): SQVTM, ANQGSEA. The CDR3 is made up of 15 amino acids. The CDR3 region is CSVDLGWRSTDTQYF. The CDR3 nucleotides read TGCAGCGTGGACCTAGGGTGGCGGAGCACAGATACGCAGTATTTT.

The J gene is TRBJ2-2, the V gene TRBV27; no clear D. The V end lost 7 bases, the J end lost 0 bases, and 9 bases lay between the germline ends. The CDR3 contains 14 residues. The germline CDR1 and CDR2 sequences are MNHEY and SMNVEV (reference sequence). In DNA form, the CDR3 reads TGTGCCAGCAAGCGCGGCCCGAACACCGGGGAGCTGTTTTTT. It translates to CASKRGPNTGELFF.

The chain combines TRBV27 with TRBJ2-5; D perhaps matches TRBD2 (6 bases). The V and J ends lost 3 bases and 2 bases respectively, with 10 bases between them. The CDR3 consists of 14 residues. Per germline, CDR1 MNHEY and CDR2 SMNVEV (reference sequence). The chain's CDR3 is CASSFGSGQETQYF. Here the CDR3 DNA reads TGTGCCAGCAGTTTTGGTAGCGGACAAGAGACCCAGTACTTC.

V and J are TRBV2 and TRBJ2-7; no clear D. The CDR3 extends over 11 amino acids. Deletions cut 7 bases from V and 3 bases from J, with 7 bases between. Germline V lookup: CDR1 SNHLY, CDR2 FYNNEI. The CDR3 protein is CASIRGYEQYF. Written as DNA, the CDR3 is TGTGCCAGCATACGCGGCTACGAGCAGTACTTC.

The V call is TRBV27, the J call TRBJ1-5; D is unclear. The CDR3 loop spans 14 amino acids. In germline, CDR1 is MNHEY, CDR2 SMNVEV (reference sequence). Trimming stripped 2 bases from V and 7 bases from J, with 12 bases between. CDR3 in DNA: TGTGCCAGCAGTTTAGAACCAGGCTTCCAGCCCCAGCATTTT. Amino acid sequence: CASSLEPGFQPQHF.

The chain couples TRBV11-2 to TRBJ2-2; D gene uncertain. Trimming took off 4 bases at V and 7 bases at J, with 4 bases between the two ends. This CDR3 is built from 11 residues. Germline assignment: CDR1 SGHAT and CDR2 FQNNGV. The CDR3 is CASSYSGELFF. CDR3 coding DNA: TGTGCCAGCAGCTACAGCGGGGAGCTGTTTTTT. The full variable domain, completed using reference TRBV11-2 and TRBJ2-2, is EAGVAQSPRYKIIEKRQSVAFWCNPISGHATLYWYQQILGQGPKLLIQFQNNGVVDDSQLPKDRFSAERLKGVDSTLKIQPAKLEDSAVYLCASSYSGELFFGEGSRLTVL.